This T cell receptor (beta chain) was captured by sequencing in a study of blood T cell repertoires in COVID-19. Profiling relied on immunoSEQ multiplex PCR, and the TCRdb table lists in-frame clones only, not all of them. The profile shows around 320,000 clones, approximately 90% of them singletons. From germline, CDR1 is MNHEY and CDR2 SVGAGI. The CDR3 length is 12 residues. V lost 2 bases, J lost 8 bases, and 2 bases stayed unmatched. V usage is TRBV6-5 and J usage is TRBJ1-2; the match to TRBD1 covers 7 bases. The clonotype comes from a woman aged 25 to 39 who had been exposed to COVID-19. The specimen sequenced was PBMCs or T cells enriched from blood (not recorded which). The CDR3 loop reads CASSYRGRGYTF. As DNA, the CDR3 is TGTGCCAGCAGTTACAGGGGGCGAGGCTACACCTTC.